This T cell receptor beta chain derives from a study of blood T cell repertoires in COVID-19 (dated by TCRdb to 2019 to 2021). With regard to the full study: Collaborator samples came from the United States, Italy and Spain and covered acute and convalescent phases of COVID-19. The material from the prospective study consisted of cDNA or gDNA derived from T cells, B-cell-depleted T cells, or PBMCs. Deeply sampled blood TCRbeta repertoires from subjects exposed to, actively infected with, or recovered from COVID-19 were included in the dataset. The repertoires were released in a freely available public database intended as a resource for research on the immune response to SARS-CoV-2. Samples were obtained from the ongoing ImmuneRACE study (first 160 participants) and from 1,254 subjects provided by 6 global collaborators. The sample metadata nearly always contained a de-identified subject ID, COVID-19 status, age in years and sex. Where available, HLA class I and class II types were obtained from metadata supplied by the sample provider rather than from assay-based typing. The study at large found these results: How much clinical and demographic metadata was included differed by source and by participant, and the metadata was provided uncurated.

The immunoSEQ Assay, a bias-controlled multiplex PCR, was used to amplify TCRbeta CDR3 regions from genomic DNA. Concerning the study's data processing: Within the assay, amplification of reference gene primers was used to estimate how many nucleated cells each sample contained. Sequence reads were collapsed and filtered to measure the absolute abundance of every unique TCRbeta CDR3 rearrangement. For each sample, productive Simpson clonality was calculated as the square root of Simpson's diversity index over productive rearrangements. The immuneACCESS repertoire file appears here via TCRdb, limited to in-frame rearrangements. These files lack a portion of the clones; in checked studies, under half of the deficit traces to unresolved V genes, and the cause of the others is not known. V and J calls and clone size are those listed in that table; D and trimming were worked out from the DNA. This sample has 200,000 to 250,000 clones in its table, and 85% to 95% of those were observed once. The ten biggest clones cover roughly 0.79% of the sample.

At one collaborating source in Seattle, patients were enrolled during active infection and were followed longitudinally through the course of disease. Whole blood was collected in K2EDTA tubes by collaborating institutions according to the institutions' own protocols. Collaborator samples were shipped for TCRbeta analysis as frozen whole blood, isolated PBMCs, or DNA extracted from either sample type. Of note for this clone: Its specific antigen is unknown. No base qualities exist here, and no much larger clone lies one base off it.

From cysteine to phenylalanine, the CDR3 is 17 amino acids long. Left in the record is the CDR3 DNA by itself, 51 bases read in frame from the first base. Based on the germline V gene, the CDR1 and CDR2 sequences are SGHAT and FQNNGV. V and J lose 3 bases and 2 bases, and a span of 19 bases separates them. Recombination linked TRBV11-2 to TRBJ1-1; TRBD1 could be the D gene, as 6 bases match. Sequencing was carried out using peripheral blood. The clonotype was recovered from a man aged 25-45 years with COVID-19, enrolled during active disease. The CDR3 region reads CASSFLGGARVNTEAFF. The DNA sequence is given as TGTGCCAGCAGCTTTTTGGGGGGGGCCAGGGTTAACACTGAAGCTTTCTTT.